These 32 T cell receptor beta chains share one sample of origin, sequenced in a study of post-analysis software for immune sequencing data. The study, taken as a whole, reports: Compared with controls, patients had more of roughly 5 TRBV segments, including TRBV5-6, TRBV5-1 and TRBV20-1.

The library was made from cDNA and included unique molecular identifiers. TCRdb independently ran MiXCR on the PCR reads; one entry per CDR3 protein. The sample holds more than 500,000 distinct CDR3 sequences, roughly 34% seen once. These receptors' targets are unknown. Sequencing was performed on blood. The receptors derive from a girl aged 2-17 years with multiple sclerosis.

This clonotype was seen more than once but under ten times. The V gene is TRBV27, the J gene TRBJ1-2, with TRBD1 as a possible D gene (6 bases). The V gene's germline CDR1 is MNHEY and CDR2 SMNVEV (reference sequence). The CDR3 loop spans 14 amino acids. Trimming took off 5 bases at V and 8 bases at J, with 18 bases between the two ends. The CDR3 region is CASSPRQESRGYTF. The DNA for the CDR3 is TGTGCCAGCAGTCCCCGACAGGAGTCGAGAGGCTACACCTTC.

This clonotype was detected a few times. This sequence joins TRBV12-3 or TRBV12-4 and TRBJ2-5; TRBD1 matches 7 bases. The DNA end favors TRBJ2-7, so the J call may be wrong. The CDR3 length is 14 residues. CDR3 bases: TGTGCCAGCAGTCAGGGGGATGGACCATACGAGCAGTACTTC. This gives the protein CASSQGDGPYEQYF.

The chain combines TRBV7-9 with TRBJ1-2; 11 bases agree with TRBD1. Germline CDR1 and CDR2: SEHNR and FQNEAQ (reference sequence). The CDR3 length is 14 residues. Trimming at V came to 5 bases and at J to 6 bases, leaving 5 bases not matched to a gene. The CDR3 is CASSTGQGANGYTF. The CDR3 DNA reads as TGTGCCAGCAGCACCGGACAGGGGGCAAATGGCTACACCTTC.

The V call is TRBV6-1, the J call TRBJ2-1; 7 bases agree with TRBD1. Losses at the gene ends were 2 bases for V and 6 bases for J; bases not matched to a gene: 4. CDR1 MNHNS and CDR2 SASEGT come from the germline V gene. This CDR3 is 14 amino acids long. The CDR3 is CASSERGQTNEQFF. The CDR3 DNA reads TGTGCCAGCAGTGAAAGGGGACAGACCAATGAGCAGTTCTTC.

This clonotype has only a few counts. The chain joins TRBV20-1 to TRBJ1-2, with D possibly TRBD1 on 6 matching bases. The V end lost 1 base, the J end lost 8 bases, and 17 bases lay between the germline ends. This CDR3 has 14 amino acids. CDR1 and CDR2 (germline): DFQATT, SNEGSKA (reference sequence). The CDR3, as DNA: TGCAGTGCTAGAGCCTCCCTCGGGGGCGGAGGCTACACCTTC. It encodes CSARASLGGGGYTF.

The chain combines TRBV12-3 or TRBV12-4 with TRBJ1-6, with 9 positions matching TRBD1. CDR3 length: 14 amino acids. The J segment lost 9 bases and the V segment lost 6 bases, leaving 6 bases of the junction unmatched. Written as DNA, the CDR3 is TGTGCCAGCAGGGTGGACAGGGGAGGTTCACCCCTCCACTTT. The encoded protein is CASRVDRGGSPLHF.

This clonotype was detected only a few times. V gene TRBV20-1 combines with J gene TRBJ2-3; a weak D match, TRBD1 (5 bases). From germline, CDR1 is DFQATT and CDR2 SNEGSKA (reference sequence). Deletions cut 6 bases from V and 2 bases from J, with 15 bases between. This CDR3 is built from 14 residues. The CDR3 region is CSAHRQGITDTQYF. In nucleotides, the CDR3 is TGCAGTGCACATCGGCAGGGAATCACAGATACGCAGTATTTT.

The rearrangement links TRBV20-1 to TRBJ2-3; D is undetermined. Germline lookup yields CDR1 DFQATT and CDR2 SNEGSKA (reference sequence). V lost 4 bases to trimming and J lost 3 bases, with 8 bases between them. The CDR3 covers 12 residues. CDR3 sequence reads: CSAKVDTDTQYF. The CDR3 DNA sequence: TGCAGTGCTAAGGTGGATACAGATACGCAGTATTTT.

The chain employs TRBV7-9 and TRBJ2-5; D unclear. The V end was cut by 4 bases, the J end by 4 bases, with 19 bases between. This CDR3 comprises 16 residues. CDR1 SEHNR and CDR2 FQNEAQ come from the germline V gene (reference sequence). CDR3 amino acids: CASSSSFQSLRETQYF. CDR3 nucleotide sequence: TGTGCCAGCAGCTCCTCTTTCCAAAGCCTCCGAGAGACCCAGTACTTC.

The rearrangement links TRBV6-6 to TRBJ1-4; D is undetermined. The CDR3 spans 15 residues. From germline, CDR1 is MNHNY and CDR2 SVGAGI (reference sequence). Trimming removed 6 bases at V and 4 bases at J, with 15 bases between. The CDR3 region is CASRDSRRGNEKLFF. The CDR3 DNA sequence: TGTGCCAGCAGGGACTCTCGCCGGGGTAATGAAAAACTGTTTTTT.

This clonotype occurred a few times. This chain uses TRBV5-1 with TRBJ2-5; D is unresolved. Trimming shortened V by 1 base and J by 3 bases, and 4 bases separated the two germline ends. The CDR3 has 12 amino acids. Germline V gene data show CDR1 as SGHRS and CDR2 as YFSETQ. For the CDR3, the DNA is TGCGCCAGCAGCTTGTCCAAAGAGACCCAGTACTTC. It codes for CASSLSKETQYF.

The genes are TRBV14 and TRBJ1-1; no clear D gene. CDR1 SGHDN and CDR2 FVKESK come from the germline V gene. V was trimmed by 0 bases and J by 12 bases, leaving 5 bases between them. This CDR3 spans 10 amino acids. CDR3 residues: CASSQDPPFF. In DNA form, the CDR3 reads TGTGCCAGCAGCCAAGATCCGCCTTTCTTT.

The table lists this clonotype with a few counts. The V call is TRBV10-1, the J call TRBJ2-5; 7 nucleotides match TRBD1. The CDR3 loop spans 14 amino acids. Germline V gives CDR1 WNHNN, CDR2 SYGVQD (reference sequence). V lost 10 bases and J lost 3; bases outside the gene matches: 11. CDR3 DNA: TGCGCCACCATAACCTGGACAGGCAAAGAGACCCAGTACTTC. It yields the protein CATITWTGKETQYF.

This clonotype was found a few times. The V call is TRBV7-2, the J call TRBJ2-5; a weak D match, TRBD2 (5 bases). CDR1 and CDR2 from the germline V gene are SGHTA and FQGNSA. This CDR3 has 15 residues. Deletions cut 5 bases from V and 7 bases from J, with 20 bases between. The CDR3 reads CASSVGPPSGGTQYF. CDR3 coding DNA: TGTGCCAGCAGCGTCGGCCCCCCCAGTGGAGGGACCCAGTACTTC.

V is TRBV2 and J is TRBJ2-1; 8 bases line up with TRBD1. Germline CDR1 and CDR2: SNHLY and FYNNEI. The trim removed 6 bases at V and 8 bases at J, leaving 6 bases unmatched. The CDR3 spans 13 residues. The CDR3 protein is CASRPDRDDEQFF. DNA of the CDR3: TGTGCCAGCAGGCCGGACAGGGATGATGAGCAGTTCTTC.

The chain carries TRBV28 and TRBJ1-2, with TRBD1 as a possible D gene (6 bases). Between the trimmed V and J ends, which lost 10 bases and 8 bases, there was a span of 14 bases. Germline V CDR1 and CDR2: MDHEN, SYDVKM. The CDR3 contains 11 residues. The CDR3 reads CATGTTGGYTF. For the CDR3, the DNA is TGTGCCACCGGGACAACCGGCGGCTACACCTTC.

This clonotype was seen only once. The rearrangement uses TRBV11-3 and TRBJ2-1, with D perhaps TRBD1 (5 bases). V gave up 3 bases and J gave up 5 bases, with 14 bases separating them. In germline, CDR1 is SGHNT, CDR2 YENEEA. The CDR3 length is 15 residues. CDR3 sequence: CASSLGPLMHNEQFF. As DNA, the CDR3 is TGTGCCAGCAGCTTGGGGCCCCTAATGCACAATGAGCAGTTCTTC.

This clonotype has just a few counts. The chain combines TRBV5-1 with TRBJ1-2; D remains unclear. The CDR3 contains 15 residues. Looked up from germline, CDR1 is SGHRS and CDR2 is YFSETQ. Trimming cost V 0 bases and J 7 bases, with 16 bases left between them. CDR3 in DNA: TGCGCCAGCAGCTTGGCAGAGTCCTCCTCTACTGGCTACACCTTC. Translated, it gives CASSLAESSSTGYTF.

This clonotype was detected only a few times. The chain couples TRBV12-3 or TRBV12-4 to TRBJ2-7; D call uncertain. The DNA end is a closer match to TRBJ2-5, so the J assignment may be wrong. The CDR3 is 14 amino acids. The CDR3 DNA reads as TGTGCCAGCAGTTTGAGAAGTATAGGTGAGACCCAGTACTTC. Translation gives CASSLRSIGETQYF.

This clonotype appeared a few times. J is TRBJ2-5 and V is TRBV20-1, with D maybe TRBD2 (5 bases). Per germline, CDR1 DFQATT and CDR2 SNEGSKA (reference sequence). The CDR3 is 13 amino acids. V was shortened by 3 bases and J by 5 bases, with 13 bases between the two germline ends. The CDR3 reads CSASPGNVETQYF. In nucleotides, the CDR3 is TGCAGTGCTAGTCCCGGGAATGTTGAGACCCAGTACTTC.

This chain links TRBV5-1 with TRBJ1-1, with D unclear. The V end lost 5 bases, the J end lost 0 bases, and 11 bases lay between the germline ends. CDR1 is SGHRS and CDR2 is YFSETQ in the germline V gene. This CDR3 has 14 residues. The CDR3 bases are TGCGCCAGCAGATCGACGGCCCTGAACACTGAAGCTTTCTTT. As protein: CASRSTALNTEAFF.

The chain couples TRBV5-1 to TRBJ1-1; the D gene is possibly TRBD1 (5 bases). The germline CDR1 and CDR2 sequences are SGHRS and YFSETQ. This CDR3 spans 13 amino acids. V lost 2 bases to trimming and J lost 4 bases, with 9 bases between them. The CDR3 spells CASSLSQGTEAFF. The CDR3 nucleotides read TGCGCCAGCAGCTTATCTCAGGGCACTGAAGCTTTCTTT.

This clonotype has only one observation. The chain is built from TRBV12-3 or TRBV12-4 and TRBJ1-2, with D perhaps matching TRBD1 (6 bases). The CDR3 totals 13 residues. With 3 bases removed from V and 8 bases from J, the gap between germline ends came to 13 bases. DNA of the CDR3: TGTGCCAGCAGTTTCGATAGGGGGAGAGGCTACACCTTC. Residues: CASSFDRGRGYTF.

This clonotype was recorded a few times. The chain couples TRBV4-1 to TRBJ1-5, with a weak D call TRBD1 (6 bases). Trimming left V 0 bases short and J 5 bases short, with 17 bases between. There are 17 residues in the CDR3. In germline, CDR1 is MGHRA, CDR2 YSYEKL. This chain's CDR3 is CASSQDVGGGLYQPQHF. CDR3 sequence (DNA): TGCGCCAGCAGCCAAGATGTAGGCGGGGGCTTGTATCAGCCCCAGCATTTT.

The rearrangement links TRBV6-1 to TRBJ1-5, with 7 bases aligning to TRBD1. CDR3 length equals 13 residues. J gave up 5 bases and V 7 bases, and 5 bases lay outside the gene matches. Germline V gene lookup returns CDR1 MNHNS and CDR2 SASEGT. This CDR3 reads CASKAGGHQPQHF. CDR3 bases: TGTGCCAGCAAGGCAGGGGGGCATCAGCCCCAGCATTTT.

This clonotype has a count of ten or more. This chain links TRBV4-1 with TRBJ2-5; TRBD2 might be the D (5 bases). The CDR3 has 13 residues. The germline V gene encodes CDR1 MGHRA and CDR2 YSYEKL. Trimming shortened V by 1 base and J by 5 bases, and 8 bases separated the two germline ends. The CDR3 coding sequence is TGCGCCAGCAGCCAAGTACTAGGCGAGACCCAGTACTTC. It is translated as CASSQVLGETQYF.

This clonotype was seen a few times. The genes are TRBV4-1 and TRBJ1-5, with TRBD1 identical over 8 bases. V lost 2 bases to trimming and J lost 4 bases; unmatched junction nucleotides: 7. The CDR3 loop spans 16 amino acids. Germline CDR1 MGHRA, CDR2 YSYEKL. The CDR3 loop is CASSQPGGAGNQPQHF. As DNA, the CDR3 is TGCGCCAGCAGCCAACCAGGGGGCGCGGGGAATCAGCCCCAGCATTTT.

This chain joins TRBV7-3 and TRBJ2-7, with 7 bases identical to TRBD1. Germline-derived CDR1 and CDR2 are SGHTA and FQGTGA. This CDR3 contains 14 residues. V was clipped by 5 bases and J by 5 bases; unmatched bases: 9. CDR3 nucleotides: TGTGCCAGCAGCCTGATAACAGGGGTCGACGAGCAGTACTTC. Its translation is CASSLITGVDEQYF.

A single count supports this clonotype. Just one base apart from a much larger clone, this may be a read error. The chain couples TRBV11-1 to TRBJ1-2; D remains unclear. Looked up from germline, CDR1 is SGHAT and CDR2 is FQDESV (reference sequence). The CDR3 contains 15 residues. The CDR3 loop reads CAGSSHTSGQNGYTF. The CDR3 DNA sequence: TGTGCCGGCAGCTCCCATACTTCCGGTCAAAATGGCTACACCTTC.

The rearrangement uses TRBV2 and TRBJ2-5; D possibly matches TRBD1 or TRBD2 (5 bases each). The V gene lost 5 bases and the J gene lost 0 bases, with 16 bases spanning the gap. CDR1 and CDR2 from the germline V gene are SNHLY and FYNNEI. CDR3 size: 16 residues. Written as DNA, the CDR3 is TGTGCCAGCAGTCGTGGGGCAGGGACCCACCAAGAGACCCAGTACTTC. Protein product: CASSRGAGTHQETQYF.

V usage is TRBV20-1 and J usage is TRBJ1-6; possible D gene TRBD1, 6 bases. Trimming left V 1 base short and J 5 bases short, with 12 bases between. Germline V gene lookup returns CDR1 DFQATT and CDR2 SNEGSKA (reference sequence). CDR3 size: 15 residues. DNA for the CDR3: TGCAGTGCTAGAGCCCAGGGGTTAGATAATTCACCCCTCCACTTT. This gives the protein CSARAQGLDNSPLHF.

This clonotype has more than one count but fewer than ten. The gene calls are TRBV7-3 and TRBJ2-1; D is ambiguous. V lost 5 bases, J lost 7 bases, and 12 bases lay in between. The CDR3 covers 13 residues. In germline, CDR1 is SGHTA, CDR2 FQGTGA. The CDR3 region is CASSLRIGNEQFF. CDR3 in DNA: TGTGCCAGCAGCCTACGTATCGGAAATGAGCAGTTCTTC. The full variable domain, in which reference TRBV7-3 and TRBJ2-1 provide the parts outside the CDR3, is GAGVSQTPSNKVTEKGKYVELRCDPISGHTALYWYRQSLGQGPEFLIYFQGTGAADDSGLPNDRFFAVRPEGSVSTLKIQRTERGDSAVYLCASSLRIGNEQFFGPGTRLTVL.